The 7 T cell receptor beta chains below were found in one sample sequenced in a study of T cells in Graves' hyperthyroidism and ophthalmopathy. Template material for amplifying TCR beta CDR3 regions consisted of RNA transcripts. During a first-round RT-PCR of the TCR CDR3, the HTBI primer set was used. TCRdb used MiXCR to reprocess the multiplex PCR reads, holding one entry per CDR3 protein. This table holds a few hundred thousand distinct CDR3 sequences, approximately 14% found once. Specimen: blood. Receptors originate from a woman between 18 and 30 years old with Graves' hyperthyroidism.

A single count supports this clonotype. Being one base from a much bigger clone, this may be a read error. The chain carries TRBV10-3 and TRBJ2-7; TRBD1 might be the D (6 bases). CDR1 ENHRY and CDR2 SYGVKD come from the germline V gene. The CDR3 extends over 13 amino acids. The CDR3 DNA reads TGTACCATCAGTGAGTCTTTCAGGGGCGAGCAGTACTTC. Translating gives CTISESFRGEQYF.

This clonotype was recorded at least ten times. CDR3 region: CSARDQLSLSYEQYF. CDR3 bases: TGCAGTGCTAGAGATCAATTAAGCTTATCCTACGAGCAGTACTTC. This rearrangement joins TRBV20-1 to TRBJ2-7; D unclear. This CDR3 region has 15 residues. Trimming stripped 0 bases from V and 1 base from J, with 13 bases between. Germline CDR1 DFQATT, CDR2 SNEGSKA (reference sequence).

The genes are TRBV7-2 and TRBJ2-3; 7 bases align to TRBD2. The V segment lost 6 bases and the J segment 6 bases; nucleotides outside the gene matches: 9. Germline-derived CDR1 and CDR2 are SGHTA and FQGNSA. The CDR3 runs 14 residues. CDR3 in amino acids: CASREGSGDDTQYF. The CDR3 DNA is TGTGCCAGCAGGGAAGGCAGCGGGGACGATACGCAGTATTTT.

V gene TRBV20-1 combines with J gene TRBJ1-5; TRBD1 matches 7 bases. Germline lookup yields CDR1 DFQATT and CDR2 SNEGSKA (reference sequence). V lost 6 bases and J lost 3; bases outside the gene matches: 8. CDR3 length: 14 residues. CDR3 protein: CSARTDRPNQPQHF. The DNA of the CDR3 is TGCAGTGCCAGAACGGACAGGCCCAATCAGCCCCAGCATTTT.

This clonotype was seen ten or more times. The chain joins TRBV29-1 to TRBJ2-7; no clear D. CDR1 SQVTM and CDR2 ANQGSEA come from the germline V gene. The CDR3 consists of 12 residues. V was pared by 4 bases and J by 5 bases, with 12 bases between. This CDR3 reads CSVAVGFNEQYF. The CDR3 nucleotides read TGCAGCGTTGCGGTGGGGTTCAACGAGCAGTACTTC.

The sample holds many counts of this clonotype. The rearrangement links TRBV3-1 to TRBJ1-2; perhaps TRBD1 as D (5 bases). There are 15 residues in the CDR3. Germline CDR1 LGHDT, CDR2 YNNKEL (reference sequence). V lost 1 base, J lost 2 bases, and 11 bases lay in between. CDR3 bases: TGTGCCAGCAGCCAAGGCGGGGGTGGAAACTATGGCTACACCTTC. It specifies CASSQGGGGNYGYTF.

The J gene is TRBJ1-5, the V gene TRBV20-1; D is possibly TRBD1 (6 bases). This CDR3 has 14 amino acids. The ends were cut back, 6 bases at V and 1 base at J, with 13 bases in the middle. The germline CDR1 and CDR2 sequences are DFQATT and SNEGSKA (reference sequence). This CDR3 reads CSAGGGPSNQPQHF. As DNA, the CDR3 is TGCAGTGCCGGGGGGGGGCCGAGCAATCAGCCCCAGCATTTT.